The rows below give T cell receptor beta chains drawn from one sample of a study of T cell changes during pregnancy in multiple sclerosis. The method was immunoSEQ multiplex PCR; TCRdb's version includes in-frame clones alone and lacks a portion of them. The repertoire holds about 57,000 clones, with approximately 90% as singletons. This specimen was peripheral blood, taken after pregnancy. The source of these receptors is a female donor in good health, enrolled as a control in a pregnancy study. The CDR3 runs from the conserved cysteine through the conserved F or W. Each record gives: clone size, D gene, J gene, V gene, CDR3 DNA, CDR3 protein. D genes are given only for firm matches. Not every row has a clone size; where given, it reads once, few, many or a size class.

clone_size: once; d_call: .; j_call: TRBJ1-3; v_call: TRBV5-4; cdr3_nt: TGTGCCAGCAGCCCCCTCGGCCAGGGTGAAACGACCATATATTTT; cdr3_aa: CASSPLGQGETTIYF
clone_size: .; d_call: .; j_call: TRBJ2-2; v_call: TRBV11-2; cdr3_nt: TGTGCCAGCACTGCCCCGGGCACCGGGGAGCTGTTTTTT; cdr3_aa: CASTAPGTGELFF
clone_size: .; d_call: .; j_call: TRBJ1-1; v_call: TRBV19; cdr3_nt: TGTGCCAGTAGTTGGCAGGCGAACACTGAAGCTTTCTTT; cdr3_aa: CASSWQANTEAFF
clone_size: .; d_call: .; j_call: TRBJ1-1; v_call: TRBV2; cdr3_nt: TGTGCCAGCAGGCGCGATCAGGGTTCCACTGAAGCTTTCTTT; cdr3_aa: CASRRDQGSTEAFF
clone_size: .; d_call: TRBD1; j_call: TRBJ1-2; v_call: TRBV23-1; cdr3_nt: TGCGCCAGCAGTCTTCTCCCTCCAGGGGACAGGGACTACACCTTC; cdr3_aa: CASSLLPPGDRDYTF
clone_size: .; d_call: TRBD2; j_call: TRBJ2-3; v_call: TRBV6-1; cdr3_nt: TGTGCCAGCAGTGCCCGGACTAGCGGGAACACAGATACGCAGTATTTT; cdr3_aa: CASSARTSGNTDTQYF
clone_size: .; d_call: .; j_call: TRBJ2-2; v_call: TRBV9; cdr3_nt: TGTGCCAGCAGCGTAGAAGCAGGGAAGGCCGGGGAGCTGTTTTTT; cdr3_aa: CASSVEAGKAGELFF
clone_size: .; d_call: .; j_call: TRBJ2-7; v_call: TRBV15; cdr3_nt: TGTGCCACCAGCAGAGATAAGTCAGGTTTAGTCTACGAGCAGTACTTC; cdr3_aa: CATSRDKSGLVYEQYF
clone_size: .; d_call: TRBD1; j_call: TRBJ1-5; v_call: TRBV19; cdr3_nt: TGTGCCAGTAGTATAAAAAGCAGGGGGCGATTTCAGCCCCAGCATTTT; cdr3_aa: CASSIKSRGRFQPQHF
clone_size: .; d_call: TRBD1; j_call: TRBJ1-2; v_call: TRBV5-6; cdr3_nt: TGTGCCAGCAGCTTACCGGGACAGGGGGGAGGCTACACCTTC; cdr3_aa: CASSLPGQGGGYTF
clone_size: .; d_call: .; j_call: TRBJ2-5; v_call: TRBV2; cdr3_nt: TGTGCCAGCAGCCGGGACTTACAAGAGACCCAGTACTTC; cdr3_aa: CASSRDLQETQYF
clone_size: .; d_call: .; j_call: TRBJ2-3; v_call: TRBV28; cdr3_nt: TGTGCCAGCAGTTCGGGCACAGATACGCAGTATTTT; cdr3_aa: CASSSGTDTQYF
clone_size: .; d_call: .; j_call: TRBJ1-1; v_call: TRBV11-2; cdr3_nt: TGTGCCAGCAGCTTAAATTCAGCGATTGAAGCTTTCTTT; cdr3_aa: CASSLNSAIEAFF
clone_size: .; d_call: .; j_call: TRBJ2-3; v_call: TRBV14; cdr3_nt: TGTGCCAGCAGCCAAGAAAGGGCGGGCCTTTCCACAGATACGCAGTATTTT; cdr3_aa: CASSQERAGLSTDTQYF
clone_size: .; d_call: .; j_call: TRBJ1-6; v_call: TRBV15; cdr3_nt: TGTGCCACCAGCGATAGAGGGACCTATAATTCACCCCTCCACTTT; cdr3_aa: CATSDRGTYNSPLHF
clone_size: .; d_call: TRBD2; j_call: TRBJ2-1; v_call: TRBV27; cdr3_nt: TGTGCCAGACGGACTAGCGGGGAATACAATGAGCAGTTCTTC; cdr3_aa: CARRTSGEYNEQFF